These T cell receptor beta chains were read from a single sample in a study of blood T cell repertoires in COVID-19. Sequenced by immunoSEQ multiplex PCR; TCRdb stores in-frame clones only, minus some. The profile shows roughly 140,000 clones, 80% of them singletons. The sequencing input was peripheral blood. These receptors were taken from a man between 60 and 70 years old with acute or convalescent COVID-19. CDR3s leave out the opening cysteine and the closing phenylalanine or tryptophan. Size values are once, few and many counts, or a class for expanded clones, and some rows have none.

abundance | v_gene | CDR3aa
. | TRBV24-1 | ATSDLGQHEQF
. | TRBV7-2 | ASSSPRSGGHEQY
. | TRBV10-3 | AISTTVVNEQF
. | TRBV9 | ASSVGGVNTGELF
. | TRBV7-2 | ASSLGLAGGGRETQY
. | TRBV3-1/TRBV3-2 | ASSVSEEYNEQF
. | TRBV2 | ASSKGKAGGVYEQY
. | TRBV12-3/TRBV12-4 | ASRAGIGAGYT
. | TRBV5-4 | ASSPEASGGSTQETQY
once | TRBV4-1 | ASSLRWTGNTEAF
. | TRBV27 | ASSSAPLYEQY
. | TRBV4-1 | ASSQDQGVRSNEKLF
. | TRBV6-5 | ASSTTGTEAF
few | TRBV9 | ASSVVGTKNTEAF
. | TRBV7-2 | ASSLERGNQPQH
. | TRBV7-3 | ASSSTSGGAPDTQY
. | TRBV19 | ASTRDSGVGGYT
. | TRBV9 | ASSVGVGSSGTDTQY
. | TRBV5-4 | ASRLDSNYGYT
. | TRBV7-2 | ASSLGPQEGNTIY
. | TRBV28 | ASSLPVGWGTRDTQY
. | TRBV9 | ASSHDC
once | TRBV18 | ASSPRLTGPNNEQF
few | TRBV7-2 | ASNLSGETQY
. | TRBV2 | ASSEARRELH
. | TRBV19 | ASSLRIGLAGDQETQY
. | TRBV28 | ASTPPGATEKLF
. | TRBV6-5 | ASRYRGGEKLF
few | TRBV7-2 | ASSLQAGGETQY
. | TRBV9 | ASSVRAGTSTDTQY
. | TRBV6-5 | ASSGQGRDYGYT
. | TRBV5-6 | ASSLLSGGRGNTEAF
. | TRBV2 | ASSAGKSRETQY
. | TRBV7-8 | ASIQGSGPGELF
once | TRBV5-1 | ASSVGTSGSTDTQY
. | TRBV9 | ASSYSNISGGYNEQF
few | TRBV12-5 | ASGLGRHYGYT
. | TRBV28 | ASSSDRVLGNTIY
once | TRBV7-3 | ASSLTREETQY
few | TRBV7-3 | ASSPEVAGAASPLH
few | TRBV24-1 | ATSDTGTASPYGYT
few | TRBV6-6 | ASQSRQGAYEQY
. | TRBV7-9 | ASSLARQGDGYT
. | TRBV9 | ASSPRVSGGPLSTDTQY
. | TRBV7-2 | ASSTHRDRGRNTIY
. | TRBV3-1/TRBV3-2 | ASSRGTSGYNEQF
. | TRBV27 | ASSLSVLAGGTTDTQY
. | TRBV6-6 | ASSYGRDQPQH
once | TRBV30 | AWTRAATTYGYT
. | TRBV6-5 | ASSYDAGGGAQY
. | TRBV6-5 | ASSYRQGRNTEAF
few | TRBV6-5 | ASSYSTSGKGEQY
once | TRBV18 | ASSPPGQVYNEQF